The 20 T cell receptor beta chains below were found in one sample sequenced in a study of OX40 agonist ivuxolimab in advanced cancers. Sequenced by immunoSEQ multiplex PCR; TCRdb stores in-frame clones only, minus some. The table lists tens of thousands of clones, 84% of them singletons, with roughly an eighth in the top ten. Specimen: CD4+ or CD8+ T cells sorted from blood, collected in a trial of the OX40 agonist ivuxolimab. These receptors were taken from an adult with an advanced solid tumor such as melanoma, head and neck, liver or kidney cancer.

CDR3 in DNA: TGTGCCAGCAGTTCCCTCAGGAGCCGGGACGAGCAGTACTTC. It codes for CASSSLRSRDEQYF. The chain is built from TRBV28 and TRBJ2-7; D is ambiguous. CDR1 and CDR2 (germline): MDHEN, SYDVKM. V lost 4 bases and J lost 5, with 15 bases in between. The length of the CDR3 is 14 residues.

This chain joins TRBV28 and TRBJ1-2; unclear D gene. Germline CDR1 reads MDHEN; CDR2 reads SYDVKM. With 3 bases removed from V and 0 bases from J, the gap between germline ends came to 14 bases. The CDR3 has 16 residues. CDR3 bases: TGTGCCAGCAGTTTGAGGCAGGAACTAACTAACTATGGCTACACCTTC. It is translated as CASSLRQELTNYGYTF.

This chain links TRBV28 with TRBJ2-7; no firm D call. The CDR3 extends over 10 amino acids. Germline V gene data show CDR1 as MDHEN and CDR2 as SYDVKM. Trimming left V 3 bases short and J 5 bases short, with 2 bases between. The CDR3: CASSFNEQYF. CDR3 nucleotides: TGTGCCAGCAGTTTTAACGAGCAGTACTTC.

The V and J genes are TRBV6-5 and TRBJ2-7, with TRBD1 matching over 11 bases. The CDR3 is 15 amino acids. V trimming: 6 bases; J trimming: 0 bases; junction bases outside the gene matches: 4. From germline, CDR1 is MNHEY and CDR2 SVGAGI. The CDR3 bases are TGTGCCAGCAGCTTGGGACAGGGGGGCTCCTACGAGCAGTACTTC. Its translation: CASSLGQGGSYEQYF.

Points on this clone: The CDR3 does not end in the conserved phenylalanine or tryptophan, so this is likely a read error. The chain uses TRBV19 and TRBJ2-2; 8 nucleotides match TRBD1. Germline CDR1 is LNHDA and CDR2 is SQIVND (reference sequence). V was clipped by 9 bases and J by 4 bases; unmatched bases: 10. CDR3 length equals 15 residues. This CDR3 reads CASTRTGWGTGELFL. Here the CDR3 DNA reads TGTGCCAGCACCCGGACAGGGTGGGGCACCGGGGAGCTGTTTCTT.

The rearrangement uses TRBV19 and TRBJ1-4; no definite D call. The CDR3 has 10 residues. In germline, CDR1 is LNHDA, CDR2 SQIVND (reference sequence). The V end lost 6 bases, the J end lost 7 bases, and 3 bases lay between the germline ends. This CDR3 reads CASSGEKLFF. In nucleotides, the CDR3 is TGTGCCAGTAGCGGTGAAAAACTGTTTTTT. Full variable domain (missing parts from reference TRBV19 and TRBJ1-4): DGGITQSPKYLFRKEGQNVTLSCEQNLNHDAMYWYRQDPGQGLRLIYYSQIVNDFQKGDIAEGYSVSREKKESFPLTVTSAQKNPTAFYLCASSGEKLFFGSGTQLSVL.

The genes are TRBV27 and TRBJ2-7; 7 bases are shared with TRBD1. V lost 8 bases, J lost 3 bases, and 7 bases stayed unmatched. The V gene's germline CDR1 is MNHEY and CDR2 SMNVEV (reference sequence). The CDR3 contains 13 residues. CDR3 protein: CASSSDRDYEQYF. DNA for the CDR3: TGTGCCAGCTCTTCAGACAGGGACTACGAGCAGTACTTC.

The J gene is TRBJ2-1, the V gene TRBV30, with 8 bases matching TRBD2. CDR3 length equals 15 residues. CDR1 is GTSNPN and CDR2 is SVGIG in the germline V gene (reference sequence). V lost 3 bases and J lost 0; bases outside the gene matches: 4. This CDR3 reads CAWRAGTSSYNEQFF. CDR3 coding DNA: TGTGCCTGGAGGGCAGGGACTAGCTCCTACAATGAGCAGTTCTTC.

The chain uses TRBV19 and TRBJ1-3; D perhaps matches TRBD1 (6 bases). The CDR3 is 15 amino acids. The V end lost 5 bases, the J end lost 2 bases, and 13 bases lay between the germline ends. CDR1 and CDR2 (germline): LNHDA, SQIVND (reference sequence). This chain's CDR3 is CASSVTGFTGNTIYF. CDR3 coding DNA: TGTGCCAGTAGTGTCACAGGGTTCACTGGAAACACCATATATTTT. The complete variable domain, with remaining parts taken from reference TRBV19 and TRBJ1-3, reads DGGITQSPKYLFRKEGQNVTLSCEQNLNHDAMYWYRQDPGQGLRLIYYSQIVNDFQKGDIAEGYSVSREKKESFPLTVTSAQKNPTAFYLCASSVTGFTGNTIYFGEGSWLTVV.

The chain recombines TRBV27 with TRBJ1-1; no clear D gene. The CDR3 extends over 15 amino acids. Germline V gene sequence: CDR1 MNHEY, CDR2 SMNVEV (reference sequence). Trimming removed 6 bases at V and 1 base at J, with 15 bases between. CDR3 nucleotide sequence: TGTGCCAGCAGCCCCACTGATCCTTCGAACACTGAAGCTTTCTTT. Translated: CASSPTDPSNTEAFF.

V is TRBV5-1 and J is TRBJ2-7, with 8 bases aligning to TRBD1. V gave up 3 bases and J gave up 3 bases; unmatched junction bases: 5. This CDR3 is built from 14 residues. Germline assignment: CDR1 SGHRS and CDR2 YFSETQ. CDR3: CASSSGTGIYEQYF. The DNA for the CDR3 is TGCGCCAGCAGCTCCGGGACAGGTATCTACGAGCAGTACTTC.

J is TRBJ2-3 and V is TRBV28; the match to TRBD2 covers 9 bases. J was trimmed by 4 bases and V by 2 bases; bases with no gene match: 7. This CDR3 has 16 amino acids. Germline loops: CDR1 MDHEN, CDR2 SYDVKM. The DNA for the CDR3 is TGTGCCAGCAGTTTAGGGGCTAGCGGGATCTCAGATACGCAGTATTTT. Translating gives CASSLGASGISDTQYF.

This chain links TRBV6-1 with TRBJ2-7; D call uncertain. The CDR3 spans 14 residues. The V gene lost 5 bases and the J gene lost 3 bases, with 14 bases spanning the gap. CDR1 and CDR2 from the germline V gene are MNHNS and SASEGT. As DNA, the CDR3 is TGTGCCAGCAGTAATCTGATGGGGTTCTACGAGCAGTACTTC. Translated, it gives CASSNLMGFYEQYF.

The chain couples TRBV27 to TRBJ1-5, with D perhaps TRBD1 (5 bases). V was clipped by 1 base and J by 6 bases, with 10 bases between them. The germline gives CDR1 MNHEY, CDR2 SMNVEV (reference sequence). The CDR3 runs 14 residues. The CDR3 DNA is TGTGCCAGCAGTTTATGGACCGGGGGTCAGCCCCAGCATTTT. Encoded protein: CASSLWTGGQPQHF.

V usage is TRBV28 and J usage is TRBJ2-5; TRBD1 is a possible D gene (6 bases). This CDR3 region has 15 residues. Per germline, CDR1 MDHEN and CDR2 SYDVKM. Trimming cost V 2 bases and J 0 bases, with 10 bases left between them. The CDR3 DNA reads as TGTGCCAGCAGTTTAACGGGACACAACCAAGAGACCCAGTACTTC. It translates to CASSLTGHNQETQYF.

As DNA, the CDR3 is TGTGCCAGTAGTACCACCGGATGGGGGAATGGCTACACCTTC. Translating it yields CASSTTGWGNGYTF. The V gene is TRBV19, the J gene TRBJ1-2; D might be TRBD1 (5 bases). Germline loops: CDR1 LNHDA, CDR2 SQIVND (reference sequence). V lost 4 bases, J lost 6 bases, and 15 bases lay in between. There are 14 residues in the CDR3.

The chain combines TRBV27 with TRBJ1-2; D not certain. Germline CDR1 and CDR2: MNHEY and SMNVEV (reference sequence). The length of the CDR3 is 13 residues. Trimming pared 6 bases from V and 3 bases from J, leaving 11 bases between. CDR3 DNA sequence: TGTGCCAGCAGCTCAGGACGGGACTATGGCTACACCTTC. Translating gives CASSSGRDYGYTF.

V and J are TRBV10-3 and TRBJ2-6; TRBD1 is a possible D gene (5 bases). With 3 bases removed from V and 2 bases from J, the gap between germline ends came to 23 bases. Germline V gene lookup returns CDR1 ENHRY and CDR2 SYGVKD. The CDR3 runs to 20 residues. The CDR3 DNA is TGTGCCATCAGTGAAACTGACCATCAGGGCTGGATAACTGGGGCCAACGTCCTGACTTTC. Encoded protein: CAISETDHQGWITGANVLTF.

V usage is TRBV4-1 and J usage is TRBJ2-4, with 7 bases that match TRBD1. V lost 1 base, J lost 5 bases, and 11 bases stayed unmatched. Per the germline V gene, CDR1 is MGHRA and CDR2 is YSYEKL. The CDR3 loop spans 17 amino acids. The CDR3 sequence: CASSQGPQGNFQNIQYF. The DNA for the CDR3 is TGCGCCAGCAGCCAAGGACCACAGGGGAACTTTCAAAACATTCAGTACTTC.

V usage is TRBV4-3 and J usage is TRBJ1-5; D gene uncertain. Germline CDR1 LGHNA, CDR2 YSLEER. The CDR3 is 15 amino acids. V was trimmed by 0 bases and J by 2 bases, leaving 8 bases between them. This CDR3 reads CASSQEWEGNQPQHF. In DNA, the CDR3 is TGCGCCAGCAGCCAAGAATGGGAGGGCAATCAGCCCCAGCATTTT.